These T cell receptor beta chains were read from a single sample in a study of CD8+ T cells in alopecia areata. Using immunoSEQ multiplex PCR, the repertoire was profiled, and TCRdb retains in-frame clones only, with some absent. The sample carries fewer than 200,000 clones, 59% recorded once. The sample in question was CD4+ T cells sorted from blood, obtained at week 0. The receptors here all came from a human donor with alopecia areata. Both conserved end residues are part of each CDR3. Each record gives: V gene, J gene, clone size, D gene, CDR3 DNA, CDR3 protein. The D gene is left open where the match is weak. Clone size is shown for a subset of rows, as once, few, many or a class of expanded clone.

TRBV5-5	TRBJ1-1	-	-	TGTGCCAGCAGCTTACTACAGGGACTTTGGAACACTGAAGCTTTCTTT	CASSLLQGLWNTEAFF
TRBV4-2	TRBJ1-2	-	-	TGTGCCAGCAGCCAAGATAGGACAGAACATGGCTACACCTTC	CASSQDRTEHGYTF
TRBV5-1	TRBJ2-1	-	-	TGCGCCAGCAGCGAGACGGGGAACAATGAGCAGTTCTTC	CASSETGNNEQFF
TRBV4-1	TRBJ2-5	few	-	TGCGCCAGCAGTTCCCCGGTGAGGGGTAAGACCCAGTACTTC	CASSSPVRGKTQYF
TRBV11-2	TRBJ2-1	-	-	TGTGCCAGCAGCTTACAAAGGTCGTATGAGCAGTTCTTC	CASSLQRSYEQFF
TRBV11-3	TRBJ2-7	-	-	TGTGCCAGCAGCCCGGGACCGCAAGACCCCGAGCAGTACTTC	CASSPGPQDPEQYF
TRBV25-1	TRBJ1-2	-	TRBD1	TGTGCCAGCAGTATGGGACAGGGGTTTGGCTACACCTTC	CASSMGQGFGYTF
TRBV6-5	TRBJ2-5	-	-	TGTGCCAGCAGTTACGGGGGGGCGCGGCCGGTGGAGACCCAGTACTTC	CASSYGGARPVETQYF
TRBV7-2	TRBJ2-1	-	TRBD2	TGTGCCAGCAGCGGGACTAGCGGGGGCAGCTCCTACAATGAGCAGTTCTTC	CASSGTSGGSSYNEQFF
TRBV7-2	TRBJ1-5	-	-	TGTGCCAGCAGCAAGGACGGAAGCAATCAGCCCCAGCATTTT	CASSKDGSNQPQHF
TRBV5-1	TRBJ2-5	-	-	TGCGCCAGCAGCTTGGGACACTCTCAAGAGACCCAGTACTTC	CASSLGHSQETQYF